A single sample is the source of the 16 T cell receptor beta chains below, sequenced in a study of cytomegalovirus exposure and HLA in healthy donors. Both 60 Vbeta primers and 13 Jbeta primers went into the PCR. Profiling relied on immunoSEQ multiplex PCR, and the TCRdb table lists in-frame clones only, not all of them. The sample has some 200,000 clones, roughly 13% seen once. Sequencing input: PBMCs. The receptor set was obtained from a man aged 45-65 years in good health and CMV-seropositive.

This clone was counted a few times. The chain employs TRBV7-9 and TRBJ1-1, with a weak D call TRBD1 (5 bases). Between the trimmed V and J ends, which lost 6 bases and 5 bases, there was a span of 19 bases. There are 15 residues in the CDR3. Germline V gene data show CDR1 as SEHNR and CDR2 as FQNEAQ (reference sequence). CDR3 in DNA: TGTGCCAGCAGGATTTCGCAGGGTACTGGGACTGAAGCTTTCTTT. Amino acid sequence: CASRISQGTGTEAFF.

This clone was counted a few times. This sequence joins TRBV6-8 and TRBJ2-2; D is unresolved. CDR3 length: 14 amino acids. V lost 0 bases and J 6 bases, leaving 8 bases between the germline ends. Per germline, CDR1 MNHGY and CDR2 SAAAGT. The CDR3 here is CASSYSYDSGELFF. The CDR3 DNA reads as TGTGCCAGCAGTTACTCGTATGACTCCGGGGAGCTGTTTTTT.

This clone was detected a few times. The rearrangement uses TRBV5-1 and TRBJ2-5; 15 positions agree with TRBD2. The CDR3 runs 16 residues. With V trimmed by 5 bases and J by 2 bases, 4 bases remained unmatched. Looked up from germline, CDR1 is SGHRS and CDR2 is YFSETQ. The CDR3 reads CASSPGLAGGQETQYF. The CDR3, as DNA: TGCGCCAGCAGTCCGGGACTAGCGGGGGGACAAGAGACCCAGTACTTC.

There are a few counts of this clone. The chain joins TRBV4-2 to TRBJ2-2; 11 bases agree with TRBD1. This CDR3 has 16 residues. Trimming removed 2 bases from V and 5 bases from J; junction bases left unmatched: 4. From germline, CDR1 is LGHNA and CDR2 YNFKEQ. CDR3 sequence: CASSQQGQGDTGELFF. The CDR3 DNA sequence: TGTGCCAGCAGCCAACAGGGACAGGGGGATACCGGGGAGCTGTTTTTT.

V gene TRBV7-9 combines with J gene TRBJ1-2; D may be TRBD1 (6 bases). Trimming cost V 5 bases and J 3 bases, with 16 bases left between them. CDR3 length: 15 residues. Germline V gives CDR1 SEHNR, CDR2 FQNEAQ (reference sequence). CDR3 loop: CASSRDNQLYYGYTF. CDR3 DNA sequence: TGTGCCAGCAGCCGGGACAACCAACTTTACTATGGCTACACCTTC.

This clone has just a few counts. The gene calls are TRBV2 and TRBJ2-3, with D possibly TRBD1 on 5 matching bases. V was trimmed by 2 bases and J by 2 bases, leaving 14 bases between them. This CDR3 is built from 16 residues. Germline V gene sequence: CDR1 SNHLY, CDR2 FYNNEI. The CDR3 DNA reads as TGTGCCAGCAGTGAATCCAGGGCGATTTTCACAGATACGCAGTATTTT. As protein: CASSESRAIFTDTQYF.

This chain links TRBV23-1 with TRBJ2-7; 8 bases line up with TRBD2. TRBV23-1 is treated as an ORF (open reading frame) with a function not yet certain. This CDR3 is built from 13 residues. J gave up 6 bases and V 0 bases, and 1 base lay outside the gene matches. CDR3 bases: TGCGCCAGCAGTCAATCGGCGGGGGGCGAGCAGTACGTC. The encoded protein is CASSQSAGGEQYV.

This chain links TRBV28 with TRBJ1-2, with TRBD1 identical over 11 bases. CDR1 and CDR2 (germline): MDHEN, SYDVKM. The trim removed 2 bases at V and 3 bases at J, leaving 5 bases unmatched. This CDR3 comprises 16 residues. This CDR3 is CASSLGDRGVDYGYTF. For the CDR3, the DNA is TGTGCCAGCAGTTTAGGGGACAGGGGGGTAGACTATGGCTACACCTTC.

In this sample, this clone turned up a few times. At one of its ends the junction is not consistent with the germline gene, which may arise from a read error. This chain links TRBV10-3 with TRBJ1-1, with D perhaps matching TRBD1 (6 bases). The CDR3 runs 13 residues. Looked up from germline, CDR1 is ENHRY and CDR2 is SYGVKD. The CDR3 loop reads CATSEDGQLQAFF. CDR3 coding DNA: TGTGCCACCAGTGAGGACGGACAGCTCCAAGCTTTCTTT.

This clone was seen more than once but under ten times. This sequence joins TRBV27 and TRBJ2-3, with TRBD2 matching 9 bases. Germline trimming cut 1 base from V and 5 bases from J; bases unmatched to any gene: 7. Germline V gives CDR1 MNHEY, CDR2 SMNVEV (reference sequence). The CDR3 has 16 amino acids. CDR3 sequence: CASSLWGGGALDTQYF. DNA of the CDR3: TGTGCCAGCAGTTTATGGGGCGGGGGGGCCTTAGATACGCAGTATTTT.

The rearrangement joins TRBV18 to TRBJ1-2; D unresolved. CDR1 is KGHSH and CDR2 is LQKENI in the germline V gene. Trimming removed 6 bases at V and 3 bases at J, with 11 bases between. This CDR3 region has 13 residues. Written as DNA, the CDR3 is TGTGCCAGCTCGGGAGGGATTGACTATGGCTACACCTTC. Protein product: CASSGGIDYGYTF.

The chain has TRBV2 and TRBJ1-1; TRBD1 is a possible D gene (6 bases). V lost 6 bases to trimming and J lost 1 base, with 15 bases between them. CDR1 SNHLY and CDR2 FYNNEI come from the germline V gene. The CDR3 loop spans 15 amino acids. DNA of the CDR3: TGTGCCAGCAGATCTCAGGGGTCCCAGAACACTGAAGCTTTCTTT. Its protein product is CASRSQGSQNTEAFF. Together with reference TRBV2 and TRBJ1-1, the CDR3 gives the full variable domain: EPEVTQTPSHQVTQMGQEVILRCVPISNHLYFYWYRQILGQKVEFLVSFYNNEISEKSEIFDDQFSVERPDGSNFTLKIRSTKLEDSAMYFCASRSQGSQNTEAFFGQGTRLTVV.

J is TRBJ2-2 and V is TRBV9; 11 positions agree with TRBD1. The CDR3 loop spans 14 amino acids. Germline lookup yields CDR1 SGDLS and CDR2 YYNGEE. Germline trimming cut 4 bases from V and 8 bases from J; bases unmatched to any gene: 4. CDR3 loop: CASSPGQGAGELFF. The DNA for the CDR3 is TGTGCCAGCAGCCCTGGACAGGGGGCGGGGGAGCTGTTTTTT.

The J gene is TRBJ1-6, the V gene TRBV7-2; D call uncertain. The CDR3 is 13 amino acids. The germline gives CDR1 SGHTA, CDR2 FQGNSA. With 0 bases removed from V and 7 bases from J, the gap between germline ends came to 4 bases. In DNA form, the CDR3 reads TGTGCCAGCAGCTTAGCGAGGAATTCACCCCTCCACTTT. This codes for CASSLARNSPLHF.

This clone occurred a few times. The rearrangement joins TRBV2 to TRBJ1-2, with 9 bases aligning to TRBD1. V trimming: 6 bases; J trimming: 9 bases; junction bases outside the gene matches: 5. The CDR3 totals 12 residues. Looked up from germline, CDR1 is SNHLY and CDR2 is FYNNEI. CDR3 sequence reads: CASRTGGRSYTF. The CDR3 nucleotides are TGTGCCAGCAGAACAGGGGGCAGGAGCTACACCTTC.

The V and J genes are TRBV6-1 and TRBJ1-1, with a possible D match to TRBD1 (6 bases). The CDR3 is made up of 13 amino acids. V was shortened by 3 bases and J by 4 bases, with 9 bases between the two germline ends. The germline gives CDR1 MNHNS, CDR2 SASEGT. The CDR3: CASSEQGSTEAFF. The CDR3 region has the DNA TGTGCCAGCAGTGAGCAGGGGAGCACTGAAGCTTTCTTT.